This T cell receptor (beta chain) originates from a study of vaccination effects on CD4 cells after COVID-19. Germline-derived CDR1 and CDR2 are WSHSY and SAAADI. The ends lost 0 bases at V and 6 bases at J; junction bases unmatched: 8. There are 16 residues in the CDR3. Findings and limits, study-wide: In the late period after vaccination, infection- and vaccine-induced clones contracted markedly. In vaccinees who were healthy, merely 1 out of 255 vaccine-induced clones cross-reacted with common cold coronaviruses.

With respect to this clone: Its antigen is unknown.

ViraFEST used viral peptide pools to expand antigen-specific CD4+ T cells before sequencing. CD4+ T cell isolation took place after nine to eleven days of culture. Each participant was administered two doses of either the BNT162b2 or the mRNA-1273 vaccine. This table comes from immunoSEQ multiplex PCR, and its TCRdb copy is limited to in-frame clones, with some not included. The sample has approximately 30,000 clones, about four fifths seen once. This receptor was identified in a human donor who received a COVID-19 vaccine. Some clones in this sample may be carry-over from other donors' samples. Material: CD4+ T cells from PBMCs cultured with HCoV-NL63 spike peptides, obtained after COVID-19 vaccination. J is TRBJ2-5 and V is TRBV10-2; TRBD1 agrees at 9 bases. The CDR3 sequence: CASSESKQGARKTQYF. CDR3 nucleotide sequence: TGCGCCAGCAGTGAGTCGAAACAGGGGGCTAGGAAGACCCAGTACTTC.